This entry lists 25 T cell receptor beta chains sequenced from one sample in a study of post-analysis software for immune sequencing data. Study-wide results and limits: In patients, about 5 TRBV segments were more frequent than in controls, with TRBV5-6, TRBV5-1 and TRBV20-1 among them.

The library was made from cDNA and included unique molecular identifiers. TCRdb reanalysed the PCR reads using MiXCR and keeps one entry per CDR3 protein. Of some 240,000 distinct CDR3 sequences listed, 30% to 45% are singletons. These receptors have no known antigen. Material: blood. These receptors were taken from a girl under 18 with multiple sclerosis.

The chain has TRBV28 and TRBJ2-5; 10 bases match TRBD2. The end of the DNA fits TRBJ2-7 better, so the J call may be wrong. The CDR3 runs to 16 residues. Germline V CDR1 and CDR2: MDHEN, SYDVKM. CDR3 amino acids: CASSPWESSGSYEQYF. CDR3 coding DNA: TGTGCCAGCAGCCCCTGGGAGTCTAGCGGGAGCTACGAGCAGTACTTC.

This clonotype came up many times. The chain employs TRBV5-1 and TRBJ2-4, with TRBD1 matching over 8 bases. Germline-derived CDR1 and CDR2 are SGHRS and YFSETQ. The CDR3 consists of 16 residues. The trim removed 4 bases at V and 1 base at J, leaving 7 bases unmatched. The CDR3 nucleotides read TGCGCCAGCAGCCCCCGGACAGGGTGGGCCAAAAACATTCAGTACTTC. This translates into CASSPRTGWAKNIQYF. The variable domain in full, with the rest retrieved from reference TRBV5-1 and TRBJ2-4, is KAGVTQTPRYLIKTRGQQVTLSCSPISGHRSVSWYQQTPGQGLQFLFEYFSETQRNKGNFPGRFSGRQFSNSRSEMNVSTLELGDSALYLCASSPRTGWAKNIQYFGAGTRLSVL.

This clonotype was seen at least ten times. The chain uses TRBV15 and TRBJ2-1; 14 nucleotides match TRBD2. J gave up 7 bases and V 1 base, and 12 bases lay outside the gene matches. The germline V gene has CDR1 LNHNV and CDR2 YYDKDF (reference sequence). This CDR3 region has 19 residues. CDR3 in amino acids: CATSRGTAGTSGRLNEQFF. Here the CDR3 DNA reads TGTGCCACCAGCAGAGGGACTGCCGGGACTAGCGGGAGACTTAATGAGCAGTTCTTC.

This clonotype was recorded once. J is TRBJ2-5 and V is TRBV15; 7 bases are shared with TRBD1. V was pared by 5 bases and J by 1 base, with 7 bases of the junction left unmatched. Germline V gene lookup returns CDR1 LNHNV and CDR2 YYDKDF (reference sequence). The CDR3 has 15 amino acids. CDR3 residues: CATSPWDRPQETQYF. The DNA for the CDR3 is TGTGCCACCAGCCCGTGGGACAGACCCCAAGAGACCCAGTACTTC.

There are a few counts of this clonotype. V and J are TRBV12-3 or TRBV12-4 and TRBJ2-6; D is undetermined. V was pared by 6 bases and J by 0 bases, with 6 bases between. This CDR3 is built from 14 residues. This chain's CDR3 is CASRRVSGANVLTF. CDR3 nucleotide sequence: TGTGCCAGCAGAAGGGTCTCTGGGGCCAACGTCCTGACTTTC.

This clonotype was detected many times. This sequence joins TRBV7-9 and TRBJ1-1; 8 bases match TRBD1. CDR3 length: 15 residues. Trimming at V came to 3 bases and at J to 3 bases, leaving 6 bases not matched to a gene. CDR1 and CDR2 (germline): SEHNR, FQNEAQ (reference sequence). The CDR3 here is CASSFRDRWDTEAFF. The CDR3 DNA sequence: TGTGCCAGCAGCTTCCGGGACAGGTGGGACACTGAAGCTTTCTTT. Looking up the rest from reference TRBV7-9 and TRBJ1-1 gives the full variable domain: DTGVSQNPRHKITKRGQNVTFRCDPISEHNRLYWYRQTLGQGPEFLTYFQNEAQLEKSRLLSDRFSAERPKGSFSTLEIQRTEQGDSAMYLCASSFRDRWDTEAFFGQGTRLTVV.

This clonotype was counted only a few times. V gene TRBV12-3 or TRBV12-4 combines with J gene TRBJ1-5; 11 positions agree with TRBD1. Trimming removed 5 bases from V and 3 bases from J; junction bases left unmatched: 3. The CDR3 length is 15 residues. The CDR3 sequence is CASSAGQGVNQPQHF. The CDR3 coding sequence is TGTGCCAGCAGTGCGGGACAGGGGGTCAATCAGCCCCAGCATTTT.

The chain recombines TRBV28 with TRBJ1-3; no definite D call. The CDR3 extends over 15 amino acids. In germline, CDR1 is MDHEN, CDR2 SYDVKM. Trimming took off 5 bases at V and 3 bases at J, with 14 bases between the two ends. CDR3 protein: CASSLLRSFGNTIYF. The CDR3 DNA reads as TGTGCCAGCAGTCTCCTCAGAAGTTTTGGAAACACCATATATTTT.

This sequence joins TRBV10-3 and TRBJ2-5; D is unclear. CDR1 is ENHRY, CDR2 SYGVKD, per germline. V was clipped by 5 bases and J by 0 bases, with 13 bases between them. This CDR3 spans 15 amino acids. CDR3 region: CAISKAPSDQETQYF. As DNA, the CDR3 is TGTGCCATCAGTAAGGCCCCTTCCGACCAAGAGACCCAGTACTTC.

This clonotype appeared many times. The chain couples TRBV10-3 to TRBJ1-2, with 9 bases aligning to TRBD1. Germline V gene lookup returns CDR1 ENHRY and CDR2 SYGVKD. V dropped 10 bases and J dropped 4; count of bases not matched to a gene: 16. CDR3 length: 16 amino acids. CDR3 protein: CATLPAGTGSFYGYTF. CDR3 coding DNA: TGTGCCACCCTGCCCGCCGGGACAGGGAGTTTCTATGGCTACACCTTC.

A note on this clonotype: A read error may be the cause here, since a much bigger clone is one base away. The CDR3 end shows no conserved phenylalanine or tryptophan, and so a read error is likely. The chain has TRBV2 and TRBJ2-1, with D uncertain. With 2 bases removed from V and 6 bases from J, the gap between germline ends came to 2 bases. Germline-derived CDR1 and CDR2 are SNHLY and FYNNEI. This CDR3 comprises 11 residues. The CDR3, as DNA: TGTGCCAGCAGTGAACCCAATGAGCAGTTCTTA. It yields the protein CASSEPNEQFL.

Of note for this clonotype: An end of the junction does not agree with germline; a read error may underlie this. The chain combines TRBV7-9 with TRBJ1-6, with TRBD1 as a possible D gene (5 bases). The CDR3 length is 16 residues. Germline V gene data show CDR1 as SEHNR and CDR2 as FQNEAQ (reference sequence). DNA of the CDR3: TGTGCCAGCAGCCATGGGGGAGGTGTCGATAATTCACCCATCCACTTT. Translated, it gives CASSHGGGVDNSPIHF. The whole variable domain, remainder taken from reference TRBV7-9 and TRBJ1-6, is DTGVSQNPRHKITKRGQNVTFRCDPISEHNRLYWYRQTLGQGPEFLTYFQNEAQLEKSRLLSDRFSAERPKGSFSTLEIQRTEQGDSAMYLCASSHGGGVDNSPIHFGNGTRLTVT.

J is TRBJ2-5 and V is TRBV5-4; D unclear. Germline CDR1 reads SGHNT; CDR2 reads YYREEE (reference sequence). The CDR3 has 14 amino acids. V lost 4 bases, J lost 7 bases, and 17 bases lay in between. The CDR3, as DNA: TGTGCCAGCAGCACCAAAGACGGGTCGGGGACCCAGTACTTC. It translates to CASSTKDGSGTQYF.

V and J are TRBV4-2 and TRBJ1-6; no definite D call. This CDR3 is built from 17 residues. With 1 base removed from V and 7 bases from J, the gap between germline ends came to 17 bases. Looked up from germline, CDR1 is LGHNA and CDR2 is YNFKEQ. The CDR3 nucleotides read TGTGCCAGCAGCCAAGGGGCCCCGGCAGCCGACAATTCACCCCTCCACTTT. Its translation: CASSQGAPAADNSPLHF.

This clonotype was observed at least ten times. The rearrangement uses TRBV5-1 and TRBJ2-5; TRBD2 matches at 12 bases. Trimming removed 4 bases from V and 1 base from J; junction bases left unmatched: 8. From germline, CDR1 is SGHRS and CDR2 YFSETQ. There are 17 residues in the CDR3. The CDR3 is CASSRLAGVDLQETQYF. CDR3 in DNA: TGCGCCAGCAGCCGACTAGCGGGGGTTGACCTCCAAGAGACCCAGTACTTC.

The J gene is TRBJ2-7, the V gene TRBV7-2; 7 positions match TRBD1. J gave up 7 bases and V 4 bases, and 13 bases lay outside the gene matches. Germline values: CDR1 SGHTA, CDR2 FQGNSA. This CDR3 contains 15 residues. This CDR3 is CASSSTGTAYNEQYF. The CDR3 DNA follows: TGTGCCAGCAGCTCCACCGGGACAGCGTACAATGAGCAGTACTTC.

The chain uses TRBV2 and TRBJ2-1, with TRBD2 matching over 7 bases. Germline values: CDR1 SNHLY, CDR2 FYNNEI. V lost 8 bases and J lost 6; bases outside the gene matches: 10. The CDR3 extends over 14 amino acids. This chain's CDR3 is CASVWAGAANEQFF. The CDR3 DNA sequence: TGTGCCAGCGTCTGGGCGGGAGCCGCCAATGAGCAGTTCTTC.

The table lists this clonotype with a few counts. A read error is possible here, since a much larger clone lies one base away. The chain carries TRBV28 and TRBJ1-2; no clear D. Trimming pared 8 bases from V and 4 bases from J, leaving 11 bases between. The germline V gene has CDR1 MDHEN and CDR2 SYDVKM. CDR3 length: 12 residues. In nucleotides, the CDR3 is TGTGCCAGCGAGCAGACGGGCTATGGCTACACCTTC. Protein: CASEQTGYGYTF.

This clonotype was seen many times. The CDR3 nucleotides read TGTGCCAGCAGCCAGCCCCTGACGGGGGCGATATATGGCTACACCTTC. Protein: CASSQPLTGAIYGYTF. The V and J genes are TRBV3-1 and TRBJ1-2; D might be TRBD1 (6 bases). The CDR3 runs 16 residues. Trimming removed 3 bases at V and 5 bases at J, with 19 bases between. CDR1 is LGHDT, CDR2 YNNKEL, per germline (reference sequence).

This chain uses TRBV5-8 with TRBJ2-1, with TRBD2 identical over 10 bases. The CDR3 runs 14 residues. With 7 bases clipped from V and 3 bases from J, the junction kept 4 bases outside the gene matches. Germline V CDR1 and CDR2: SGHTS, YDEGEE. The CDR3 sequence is CASLERGGYNEQFF. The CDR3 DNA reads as TGTGCCAGCCTTGAGCGGGGGGGCTACAATGAGCAGTTCTTC.

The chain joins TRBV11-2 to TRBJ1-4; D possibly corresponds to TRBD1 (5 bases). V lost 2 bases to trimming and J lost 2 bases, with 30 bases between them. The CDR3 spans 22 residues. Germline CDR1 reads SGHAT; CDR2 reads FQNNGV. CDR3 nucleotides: TGTGCCAGCAGCTTATCACCTGGCCGCGACAGTCCCCTCACCTCGACTAATGAAAAACTGTTTTTT. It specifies CASSLSPGRDSPLTSTNEKLFF. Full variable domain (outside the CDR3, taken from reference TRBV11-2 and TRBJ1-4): EAGVAQSPRYKIIEKRQSVAFWCNPISGHATLYWYQQILGQGPKLLIQFQNNGVVDDSQLPKDRFSAERLKGVDSTLKIQPAKLEDSAVYLCASSLSPGRDSPLTSTNEKLFFGSGTQLSVL.

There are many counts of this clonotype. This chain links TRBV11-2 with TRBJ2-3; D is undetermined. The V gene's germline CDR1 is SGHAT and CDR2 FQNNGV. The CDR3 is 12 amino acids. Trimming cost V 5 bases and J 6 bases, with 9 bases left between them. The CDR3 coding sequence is TGTGCCAGCAGCGAGCGTTATGATACGCAGTATTTT. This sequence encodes CASSERYDTQYF.

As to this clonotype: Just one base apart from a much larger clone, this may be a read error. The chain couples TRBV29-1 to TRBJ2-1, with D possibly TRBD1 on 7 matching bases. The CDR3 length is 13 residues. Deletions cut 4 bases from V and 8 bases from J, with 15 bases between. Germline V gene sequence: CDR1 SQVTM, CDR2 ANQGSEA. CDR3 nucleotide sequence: TGCAGCGTTGGCAGGCAGGGGGGCCATGAGCAGTTCTTC. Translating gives CSVGRQGGHEQFF.

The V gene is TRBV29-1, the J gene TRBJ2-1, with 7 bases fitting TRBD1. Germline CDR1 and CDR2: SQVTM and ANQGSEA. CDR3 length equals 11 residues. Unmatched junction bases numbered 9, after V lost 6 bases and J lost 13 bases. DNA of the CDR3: TGCAGCGTCTCTATCACAGGGGCCCAGTTCTTC. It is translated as CSVSITGAQFF.

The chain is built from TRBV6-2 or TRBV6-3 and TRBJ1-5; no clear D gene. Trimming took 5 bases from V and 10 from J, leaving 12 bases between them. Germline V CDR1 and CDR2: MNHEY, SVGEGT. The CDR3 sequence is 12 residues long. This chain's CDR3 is CASSLTGRPQHF. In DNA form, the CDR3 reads TGTGCCAGCAGTCTCACCGGGCGACCCCAGCATTTT.